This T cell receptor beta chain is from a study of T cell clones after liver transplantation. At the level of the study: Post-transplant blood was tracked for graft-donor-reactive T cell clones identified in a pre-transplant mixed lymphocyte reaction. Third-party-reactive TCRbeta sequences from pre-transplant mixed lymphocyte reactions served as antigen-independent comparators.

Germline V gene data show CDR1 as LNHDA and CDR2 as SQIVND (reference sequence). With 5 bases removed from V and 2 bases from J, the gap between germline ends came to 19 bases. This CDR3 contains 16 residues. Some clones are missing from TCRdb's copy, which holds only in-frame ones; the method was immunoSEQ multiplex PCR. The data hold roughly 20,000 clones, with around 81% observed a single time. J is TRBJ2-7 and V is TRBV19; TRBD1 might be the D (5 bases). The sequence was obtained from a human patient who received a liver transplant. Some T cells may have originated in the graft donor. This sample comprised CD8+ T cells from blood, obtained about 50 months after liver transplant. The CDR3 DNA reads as TGTGCCAGTAGTTTTATAGCAGGGTCCAGAACCTACGAGCAGTACTTC. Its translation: CASSFIAGSRTYEQYF.